These T cell receptor beta chains were read from a single sample in a study of cytomegalovirus exposure and HLA in healthy donors. The protocol was immunoSEQ multiplex PCR, while the TCRdb copy is restricted to in-frame clones and leaves out a portion. The sample contains around 240,000 clones, about 80% of which appear only once. The sample taken for sequencing was PBMCs. Every receptor here comes from a woman aged 40 to 49 in good health and CMV-seropositive. Each CDR3 is given with its conserved first and last residue. The D gene is left open where the match is weak. Not every row has a clone size; where given, it reads once, few, many or a size class.

>TRBJ1-1|TRBD1|NA|TRBV27
TGTGCCAGCAGTCCAGGGGGACAGGGATTCGGTAGCACTGAAGCTTTCTTT
CASSPGGQGFGSTEAFF
>TRBJ2-5|TRBD1|NA|TRBV7-2
TGTGCCAGCAGCTTAGCTGGACAGGTGGGAGAGACCCAGTACTTC
CASSLAGQVGETQYF
>TRBJ1-1|NA|few|TRBV11-2
TGTGCCAGCAGCTCTACCCTAGAACATGGCACTGAAGCTTTCTTT
CASSSTLEHGTEAFF
>TRBJ2-1|NA|NA|TRBV7-2
NA
CASPPRGPYMCDEQFF
>TRBJ1-1|NA|once|TRBV4-3
TGCGCCAGCAGCCAAGAAGGAGGGAACACTGAAGCTTTCTTT
CASSQEGGNTEAFF
>TRBJ1-2|TRBD1|NA|TRBV28
TGTGCCAGCAGACAACAGGGGATGCATGGCTACACCTTC
CASRQQGMHGYTF
>TRBJ1-1|TRBD1|NA|TRBV7-2
TGTGCCAGCAGCCCACAGGGGCTGAGCACTGAAGCTTTCTTT
CASSPQGLSTEAFF
>TRBJ2-7|NA|NA|TRBV19
TGTGCCAGTAGTATAGGCGAATCCTACGAGCAGTACTTC
CASSIGESYEQYF
>TRBJ1-3|TRBD1|NA|TRBV14
TGTGCCAGCAGCACGGGACAGGGGAACACCATATATTTT
CASSTGQGNTIYF
>TRBJ1-3|TRBD1|once|TRBV28
TGTGCCAGCAGTGACAGGGGGTATGAAAACACCATATATTTT
CASSDRGYENTIYF
>TRBJ1-2|TRBD1|NA|TRBV5-1
TGCGCCAGCAGCTGGATGACAGGGATCTTTATTGATGGCTACACCTTC
CASSWMTGIFIDGYTF
>TRBJ2-1|NA|NA|TRBV9
TGTGCCAGCAGCGTGTGGGGGGATGCCAACAATGAGCAGTTCTTC
CASSVWGDANNEQFF
>TRBJ1-2|TRBD1|NA|TRBV7-8
TGTGCCAGCAGCTTAGAGGGACAGGGGGTCGGTGGCTACACCTTC
CASSLEGQGVGGYTF
>TRBJ2-6|TRBD1|NA|TRBV15
TGTGCCACCAGCAGAGGGGACAGCCCCCCTGGGGCCAACGTCCTGACTTTC
CATSRGDSPPGANVLTF
>TRBJ2-7|TRBD2|NA|TRBV7-9
TGTTCCAGCAGACTAGCGGGAGGGTACGAGCAGTACTTC
CSSRLAGGYEQYF
>TRBJ1-2|NA|NA|TRBV30
TGTGCCTGGAAATCACCCTGGGCGGGCTACACCTTC
CAWKSPWAGYTF
>TRBJ1-2|NA|NA|TRBV27
TGTGCCAGCAGTTCCATCTCTGGACAGCTTATCGCGCGGGGCTACACCTTC
CASSSISGQLIARGYTF
>TRBJ2-7|TRBD1|NA|TRBV6-5
TGTGCCAGCAGCCAGGACAGGGGCAAGCAGTACTTC
CASSQDRGKQYF
>TRBJ2-5|NA|NA|TRBV4-1
TGCGCCAGCAGCAAACACTCCGGGGACCAAGAGACCCAGTACTTC
CASSKHSGDQETQYF
>TRBJ2-1|TRBD2|NA|TRBV4-3
TGCGCCAGCAGCCAAGTCTTGGCGGGAGGTGTCTACAATGAGCAGTTCTTC
CASSQVLAGGVYNEQFF
>TRBJ2-7|NA|NA|TRBV9
TGTGCCAGCAGCGTAGAGGCGGACAGCTCCTACGAGCAGTACTTC
CASSVEADSSYEQYF
>TRBJ1-1|NA|NA|TRBV7-9
TGTGCCAGCAGCTTAGGATCCGGGAACACTGAAGCTTTCTTT
CASSLGSGNTEAFF
>TRBJ1-1|NA|NA|TRBV5-1
TGCGCCAGCAGCTTGGAGGGGGAGTGGACTGAAGCTTTCTTT
CASSLEGEWTEAFF
>TRBJ2-7|NA|NA|TRBV11-3
TGTGCCAGCAGCTTGGGTCTGGCGGGATCCTACGAGCAGTACTTC
CASSLGLAGSYEQYF
>TRBJ2-6|TRBD1|once|TRBV11-1
TGTGCCAGCAGTTTGGCCAGGGGGCCCGGGGCCAACGTCCTGACTTTC
CASSLARGPGANVLTF
>TRBJ1-2|NA|once|TRBV28
TGTGCCAGCAGTTCATCCAGGAGGTTCTATGGCTACACCTTC
CASSSSRRFYGYTF
>TRBJ1-1|NA|NA|TRBV10-3
TGTGCCATCAGTGAGTCCAGGGGCATGAACACTGAAGCTTTCTTT
CAISESRGMNTEAFF
>TRBJ1-2|TRBD1|NA|TRBV7-2
TGTGCCAGCAGCCTGTTGACAGGGAACCTCCCTGGCTACACCTTC
CASSLLTGNLPGYTF
>TRBJ1-2|TRBD1|NA|TRBV6-5
TGTGCCAGCAGTAGTGACAGGGTATCCTATGGCTACACCTTC
CASSSDRVSYGYTF
>TRBJ1-4|NA|NA|TRBV4-3
TGCGCCAGCAGCCAAGAGAGGGAGAGGGAAAAACTGTTTTTT
CASSQEREREKLFF
>TRBJ2-5|NA|NA|TRBV30
TGTGCCTGGAGTTACGGGACATTTCAAGAGACCCAGTACTTC
CAWSYGTFQETQYF
>TRBJ1-3|NA|once|TRBV6-6
TGTGCCAGCAGTTTACAGGGTTCTGGAAACACCATATATTTT
CASSLQGSGNTIYF
>TRBJ1-1|TRBD1|NA|TRBV2
TGTGCCGGTCAGGGGGCCCAGAAGACTGAAGCTTTCTTT
CAGQGAQKTEAFF
>TRBJ2-2|NA|NA|TRBV27
TGTGCCAGCAGTCGGGTCGGGGAGCTGTTTTTT
CASSRVGELFF
>TRBJ1-2|NA|NA|TRBV4-3
TGCGCCAGCAGCCAAGATCAGGGACGGGGGAGCGGCTACACCTTC
CASSQDQGRGSGYTF
>TRBJ2-1|TRBD2|NA|TRBV4-2
TGTGCCAGCAGCCCAGGCTCGGGGGGGCTCAATGAGCAGTTCTTC
CASSPGSGGLNEQFF
>TRBJ2-3|NA|NA|TRBV15
TGTGCCACCAGCACCGGACTCCACTCCACAGATACGCAGTATTTT
CATSTGLHSTDTQYF
>TRBJ1-3|NA|NA|TRBV29-1
TGCAGCGTTGGAGGAAGGGAGGGTTCTGGAAACACCATATATTTT
CSVGGREGSGNTIYF